This TCR beta chain was documented in a study of identical twins. This CDR3 is built from 15 residues. With 0 bases removed from V and 1 base from J, the gap between germline ends came to 7 bases. Germline CDR1 reads MDHEN; CDR2 reads SYDVKM. This clonotype showed up many times. A template switching step contributed a universal primer site, while unique molecular identifiers were present in the cDNA. Via MiXCR, TCRdb re-called the 5' RACE reads, giving one row per CDR3 protein. The repertoire consists of about 240,000 distinct CDR3 sequences, with about 10% occurring once and the leading ten covering approximately 11%. Each donor (without exception) was a healthy Caucasian.

J is TRBJ1-5 and V is TRBV28, with D tentatively TRBD1 (5 bases). Sequencing input: memory T cells sorted from blood. The receptor was derived from a man aged 50-59 years in good health. The CDR3 DNA reads as TGTGCCAGCAGTTTATGGGGGGAGAGCAATCAGCCCCAGCATTTT. This codes for CASSLWGESNQPQHF.